The 9 T cell receptor beta chains below come from one sample, sequenced in a study of cytomegalovirus exposure and HLA in healthy donors. A multiplex PCR was run with 60 Vbeta primers and 13 Jbeta primers. Method: immunoSEQ multiplex PCR; TCRdb's copy keeps in-frame clones and lacks some. Of about 160,000 clones detected, around 78% appear once; the ten largest clones hold approximately 1%. Sequencing was done on a sample of PBMCs. These receptor sequences come from a woman aged 40 to 50 in good health and CMV-seronegative.

The chain joins TRBV6-4 to TRBJ2-3, with D maybe TRBD2 (5 bases). The CDR3 has 14 residues. Deletions cut 0 bases from V and 3 bases from J, with 7 bases between. CDR1 is MRHNA, CDR2 SNTAGT, per germline. The CDR3 sequence: CASSDSGVTDTQYF. CDR3 nucleotides: TGTGCCAGCAGTGACTCCGGGGTAACAGATACGCAGTATTTT.

The genes are TRBV19 and TRBJ2-5, with 12 positions matching TRBD2. V shed 5 bases, J shed 0 bases, and the junction held 7 bases outside the gene matches. The CDR3 totals 17 residues. Germline V CDR1 and CDR2: LNHDA, SQIVND (reference sequence). The CDR3 DNA sequence: TGTGCCAGTAGTGGACGACTAGCGGGAGACAACCAAGAGACCCAGTACTTC. This translates into CASSGRLAGDNQETQYF. Looking up the rest from reference TRBV19 and TRBJ2-5 gives the full variable domain: DGGITQSPKYLFRKEGQNVTLSCEQNLNHDAMYWYRQDPGQGLRLIYYSQIVNDFQKGDIAEGYSVSREKKESFPLTVTSAQKNPTAFYLCASSGRLAGDNQETQYFGPGTRLLVL.

J is TRBJ1-4 and V is TRBV30; no reliable D call. The length of the CDR3 is 10 residues. Trimming removed 5 bases at V and 4 bases at J, with 2 bases between. Germline CDR1 and CDR2: GTSNPN and SVGIG (reference sequence). CDR3 residues: CAWLNEKLFF. The CDR3 DNA is TGTGCCTGGCTTAATGAAAAACTGTTTTTT. The full variable domain, its missing parts supplied by reference TRBV30 and TRBJ1-4, is SQTIHQWPATLVQPVGSPLSLECTVEGTSNPNLYWYRQAAGRGLQLLFYSVGIGQISSEVPQNLSASRPQDRQFILSSKKLLLSDSGFYLCAWLNEKLFFGSGTQLSVL.

The V gene is TRBV19, the J gene TRBJ1-1; tentative D call: TRBD1 (6 bases). Trimming took off 1 base at V and 5 bases at J, with 17 bases between the two ends. CDR3 length equals 16 residues. CDR1 LNHDA and CDR2 SQIVND come from the germline V gene (reference sequence). The CDR3 DNA follows: TGTGCCAGTAGTATAGTGCACGGGGGGGCTGTGACTGAAGCTTTCTTT. Encoded protein: CASSIVHGGAVTEAFF. The variable domain in full, completed from reference TRBV19 and TRBJ1-1, reads DGGITQSPKYLFRKEGQNVTLSCEQNLNHDAMYWYRQDPGQGLRLIYYSQIVNDFQKGDIAEGYSVSREKKESFPLTVTSAQKNPTAFYLCASSIVHGGAVTEAFFGQGTRLTVV.

V is TRBV28 and J is TRBJ1-5, with D perhaps matching TRBD1 (5 bases). CDR1 is MDHEN and CDR2 is SYDVKM in the germline V gene. This CDR3 has 15 amino acids. The V end lost 6 bases, the J end lost 1 base, and 13 bases lay between the germline ends. CDR3 sequence reads: CASSLGGDSNQPQHF. In DNA, the CDR3 is TGTGCCAGCAGCCTGGGGGGGGACAGCAATCAGCCCCAGCATTTT. The variable domain in full, with the rest retrieved from reference TRBV28 and TRBJ1-5, is DVKVTQSSRYLVKRTGEKVFLECVQDMDHENMFWYRQDPGLGLRLIYFSYDVKMKEKGDIPEGYSVSREKKERFSLILESASTNQTSMYLCASSLGGDSNQPQHFGDGTRLSIL.

The chain uses TRBV7-6 and TRBJ2-7, with D maybe TRBD1 (5 bases). Germline V gene data show CDR1 as SGHVS and CDR2 as FNYEAQ. Trimming pared 5 bases from V and 3 bases from J, leaving 8 bases between. The CDR3 length is 12 residues. The CDR3, as DNA: TGTGCCAGCAGCGCAGGGAACTACGAGCAGTACTTC. Protein product: CASSAGNYEQYF.

The rearrangement joins TRBV19 to TRBJ1-3; 7 bases map to TRBD1. The germline gives CDR1 LNHDA, CDR2 SQIVND (reference sequence). With V trimmed by 3 bases and J by 0 bases, 8 bases remained unmatched. CDR3 length: 17 amino acids. DNA of the CDR3: TGTGCCAGTAGTATGCTCCGGGACAGCAGCTCTGGAAACACCATATATTTT. This translates into CASSMLRDSSSGNTIYF.

The chain carries TRBV2 and TRBJ1-1; TRBD1 matches 12 bases. V shed 8 bases and J 0 bases; nucleotides not matched to a gene: 7. Germline CDR1 is SNHLY and CDR2 is FYNNEI. The CDR3 spans 16 residues. The CDR3 DNA sequence: TGTGCCAGCCGCCGGGACAGGGGGCAAGTGAACACTGAAGCTTTCTTT. Its protein is CASRRDRGQVNTEAFF.

The chain links TRBV11-1 to TRBJ2-1; 8 bases fit TRBD2. V lost 2 bases and J lost 5; bases outside the gene matches: 11. The CDR3 consists of 17 residues. Per the germline V gene, CDR1 is SGHAT and CDR2 is FQDESV (reference sequence). The CDR3 reads CASSLKDPAGDHNEQFF. For the CDR3, the DNA is TGTGCCAGCAGCTTAAAGGACCCAGCGGGAGACCACAATGAGCAGTTCTTC. Filled out from reference TRBV11-1 and TRBJ2-1, the complete variable domain reads EAEVAQSPRYKITEKSQAVAFWCDPISGHATLYWYRQILGQGPELLVQFQDESVVDDSQLPKDRFSAERLKGVDSTLKIQPAELGDSAMYLCASSLKDPAGDHNEQFFGPGTRLTVL.